This T cell receptor beta chain was captured by sequencing in a study of radiation and T cells in renal cell carcinoma. The study's findings and limits: In blood, top tumor clones expanded by 2 weeks, shrinking by 4. Pretreatment tumor biopsies were lacking, so baseline clonotypes are unknown.

Germline V gene data show CDR1 as LGHNA and CDR2 as YSLEER. The CDR3 covers 14 residues. With 0 bases removed from V and 3 bases from J, the gap between germline ends came to 9 bases. Only one count was recorded for this clone. What it binds is not known. Sample time point: blood 2 weeks post-SBRT. The sample's treatment: 15 Gy SBRT to primary tumor, nephrectomy 4 weeks later. Sequenced by immunoSEQ multiplex PCR; TCRdb stores in-frame clones only, minus some. The data hold fewer than 150,000 clones, with around nine tenths observed a single time. This clonotype was sampled from a woman in her sixties or seventies with renal cell carcinoma. The chain has TRBV4-3 and TRBJ2-7; D unresolved. This specimen was blood, taken from a patient whose treatment included radiotherapy and nephrectomy. The chain's CDR3 is CASSQEWYIYEQYF. In nucleotides, the CDR3 is TGCGCCAGCAGCCAAGAATGGTATATCTACGAGCAGTACTTC.